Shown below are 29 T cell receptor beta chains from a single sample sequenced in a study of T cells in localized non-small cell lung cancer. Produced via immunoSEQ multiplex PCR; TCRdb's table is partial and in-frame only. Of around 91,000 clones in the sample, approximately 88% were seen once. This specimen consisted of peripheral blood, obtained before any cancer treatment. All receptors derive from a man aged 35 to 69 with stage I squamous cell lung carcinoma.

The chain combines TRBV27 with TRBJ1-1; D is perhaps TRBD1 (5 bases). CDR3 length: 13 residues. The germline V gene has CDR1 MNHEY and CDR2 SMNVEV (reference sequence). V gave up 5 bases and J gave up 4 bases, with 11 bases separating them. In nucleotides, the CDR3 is TGTGCCAGCAGTCGTCAGGGCGGCACTGAAGCTTTCTTT. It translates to CASSRQGGTEAFF.

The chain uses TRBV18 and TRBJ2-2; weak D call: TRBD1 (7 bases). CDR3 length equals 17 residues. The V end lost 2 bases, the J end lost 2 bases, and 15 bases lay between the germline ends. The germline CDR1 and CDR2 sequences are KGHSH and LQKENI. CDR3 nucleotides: TGTGCCAGCTCACCAGCGGGACAGCCGTTAAACACCGGGGAGCTGTTTTTT. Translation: CASSPAGQPLNTGELFF.

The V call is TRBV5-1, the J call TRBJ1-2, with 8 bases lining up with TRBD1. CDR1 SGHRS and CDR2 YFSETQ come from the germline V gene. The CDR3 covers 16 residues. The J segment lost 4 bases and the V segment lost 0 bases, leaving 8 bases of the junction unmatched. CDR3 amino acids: CASSLDGTGQLYGYTF. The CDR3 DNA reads TGCGCCAGCAGCTTGGACGGGACAGGCCAACTCTATGGCTACACCTTC.

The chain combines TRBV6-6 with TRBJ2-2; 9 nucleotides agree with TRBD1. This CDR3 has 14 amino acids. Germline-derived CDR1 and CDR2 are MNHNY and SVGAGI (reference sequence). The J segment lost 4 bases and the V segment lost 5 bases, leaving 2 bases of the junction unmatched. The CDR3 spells CASSQDRGTGELFF. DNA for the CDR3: TGTGCCAGCAGTCAGGACAGGGGCACCGGGGAGCTGTTTTTT.

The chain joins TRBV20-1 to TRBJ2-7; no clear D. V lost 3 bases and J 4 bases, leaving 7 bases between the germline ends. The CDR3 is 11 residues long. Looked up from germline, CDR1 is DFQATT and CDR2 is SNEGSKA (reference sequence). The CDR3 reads CSASNRYEQYF. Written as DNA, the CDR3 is TGCAGTGCTAGTAACCGATACGAGCAGTACTTC.

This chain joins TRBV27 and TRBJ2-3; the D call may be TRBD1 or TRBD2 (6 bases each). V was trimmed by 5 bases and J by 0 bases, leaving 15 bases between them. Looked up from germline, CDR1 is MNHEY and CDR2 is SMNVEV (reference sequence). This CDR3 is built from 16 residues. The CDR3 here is CASSRGTLTSTDTQYF. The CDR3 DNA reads TGTGCCAGCAGTCGGGGGACACTTACTAGCACAGATACGCAGTATTTT.

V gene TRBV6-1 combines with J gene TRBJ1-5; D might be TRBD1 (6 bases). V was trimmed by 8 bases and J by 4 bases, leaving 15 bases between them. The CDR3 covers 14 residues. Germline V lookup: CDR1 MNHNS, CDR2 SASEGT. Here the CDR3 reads CASAVQGGNQPQHF. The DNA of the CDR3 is TGTGCCAGCGCTGTACAGGGTGGGAATCAGCCCCAGCATTTT.

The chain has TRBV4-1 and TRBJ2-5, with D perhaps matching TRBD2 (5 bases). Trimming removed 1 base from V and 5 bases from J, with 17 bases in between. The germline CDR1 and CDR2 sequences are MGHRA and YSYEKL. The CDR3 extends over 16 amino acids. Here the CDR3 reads CASSQGRTGIRETQYF. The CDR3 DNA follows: TGCGCCAGCAGCCAAGGCCGGACGGGAATAAGGGAGACCCAGTACTTC.

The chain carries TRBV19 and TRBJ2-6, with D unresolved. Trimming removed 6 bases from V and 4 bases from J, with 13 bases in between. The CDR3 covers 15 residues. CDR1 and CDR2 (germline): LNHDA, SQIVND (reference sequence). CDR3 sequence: CASSIKVLGANVLTF. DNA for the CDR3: TGTGCCAGTAGCATTAAGGTTTTGGGGGCCAACGTCCTGACTTTC.

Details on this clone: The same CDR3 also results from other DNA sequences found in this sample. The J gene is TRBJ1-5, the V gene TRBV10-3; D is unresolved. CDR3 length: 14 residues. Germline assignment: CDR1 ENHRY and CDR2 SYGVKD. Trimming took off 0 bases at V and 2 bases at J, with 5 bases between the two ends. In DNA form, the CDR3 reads TGTGCCATCAGTGAGTCGACTGGCAATCAGCCCCAGCATTTT. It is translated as CAISESTGNQPQHF.

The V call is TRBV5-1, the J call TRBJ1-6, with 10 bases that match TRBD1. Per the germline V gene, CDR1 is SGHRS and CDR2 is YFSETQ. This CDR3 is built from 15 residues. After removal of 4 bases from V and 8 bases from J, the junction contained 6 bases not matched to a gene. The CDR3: CASSPGDRGDSPLHF. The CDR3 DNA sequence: TGCGCCAGCAGCCCAGGGGACAGGGGTGATTCACCCCTCCACTTT. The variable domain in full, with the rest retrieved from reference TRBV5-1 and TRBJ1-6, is KAGVTQTPRYLIKTRGQQVTLSCSPISGHRSVSWYQQTPGQGLQFLFEYFSETQRNKGNFPGRFSGRQFSNSRSEMNVSTLELGDSALYLCASSPGDRGDSPLHFGNGTRLTVT.

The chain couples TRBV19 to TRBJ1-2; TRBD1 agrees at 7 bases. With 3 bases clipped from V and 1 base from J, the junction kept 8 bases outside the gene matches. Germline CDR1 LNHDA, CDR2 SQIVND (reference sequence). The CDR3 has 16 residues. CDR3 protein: CASSIGQAFFNYGYTF. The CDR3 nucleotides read TGTGCCAGTAGTATCGGACAGGCTTTTTTTAACTATGGCTACACCTTC.

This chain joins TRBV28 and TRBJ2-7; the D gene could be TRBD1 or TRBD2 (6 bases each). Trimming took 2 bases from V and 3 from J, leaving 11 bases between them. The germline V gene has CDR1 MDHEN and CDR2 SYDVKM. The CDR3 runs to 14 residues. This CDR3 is CASSLGGRIYEQYF. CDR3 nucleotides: TGTGCCAGCAGTTTAGGGGGGCGAATCTACGAGCAGTACTTC.

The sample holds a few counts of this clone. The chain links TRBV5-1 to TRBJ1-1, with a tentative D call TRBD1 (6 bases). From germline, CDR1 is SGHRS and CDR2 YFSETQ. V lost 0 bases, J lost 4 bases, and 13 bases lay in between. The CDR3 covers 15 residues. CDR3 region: CASSLEGGITTEAFF. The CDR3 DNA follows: TGCGCCAGCAGCTTGGAGGGGGGAATTACCACTGAAGCTTTCTTT.

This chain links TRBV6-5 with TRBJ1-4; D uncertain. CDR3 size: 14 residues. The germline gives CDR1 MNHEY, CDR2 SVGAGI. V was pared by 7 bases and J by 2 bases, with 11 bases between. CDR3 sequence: CASNPGGTNEKLFF. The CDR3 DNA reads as TGTGCCAGCAACCCCGGAGGGACTAATGAAAAACTGTTTTTT.

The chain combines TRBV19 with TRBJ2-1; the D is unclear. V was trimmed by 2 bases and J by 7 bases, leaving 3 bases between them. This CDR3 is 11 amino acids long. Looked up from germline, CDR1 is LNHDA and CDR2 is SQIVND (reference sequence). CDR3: CASSIWNEQFF. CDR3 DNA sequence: TGTGCCAGTAGTATATGGAATGAGCAGTTCTTC.

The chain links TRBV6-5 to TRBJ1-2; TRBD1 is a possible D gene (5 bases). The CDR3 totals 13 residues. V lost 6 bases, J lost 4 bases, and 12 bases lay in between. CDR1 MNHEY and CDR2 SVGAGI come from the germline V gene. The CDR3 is CASRPGHLYGYTF. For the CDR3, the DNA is TGTGCCAGCAGACCCGGACATCTCTATGGCTACACCTTC.

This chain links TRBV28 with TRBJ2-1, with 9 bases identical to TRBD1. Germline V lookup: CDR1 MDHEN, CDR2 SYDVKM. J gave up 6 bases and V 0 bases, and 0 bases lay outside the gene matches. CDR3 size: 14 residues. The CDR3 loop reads CASSLWDRGNEQFF. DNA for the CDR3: TGTGCCAGCAGTTTATGGGACAGGGGCAATGAGCAGTTCTTC.

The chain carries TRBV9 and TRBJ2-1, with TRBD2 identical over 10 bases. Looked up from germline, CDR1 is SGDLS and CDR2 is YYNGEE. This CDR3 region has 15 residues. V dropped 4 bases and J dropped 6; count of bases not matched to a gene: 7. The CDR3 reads CASSPQLAGFNEQFF. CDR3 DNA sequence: TGTGCCAGCAGCCCCCAACTAGCGGGGTTCAATGAGCAGTTCTTC.

CDR3 region: CATKDSHSGNTIYF. The DNA for the CDR3 is TGTGCCACCAAAGACAGTCACTCTGGAAACACCATATATTTT. V and J are TRBV19 and TRBJ1-3, with a possible D match to TRBD1 (5 bases). V lost 10 bases and J lost 0, with 13 bases in between. The CDR3 loop spans 14 amino acids. The V gene's germline CDR1 is LNHDA and CDR2 SQIVND (reference sequence).

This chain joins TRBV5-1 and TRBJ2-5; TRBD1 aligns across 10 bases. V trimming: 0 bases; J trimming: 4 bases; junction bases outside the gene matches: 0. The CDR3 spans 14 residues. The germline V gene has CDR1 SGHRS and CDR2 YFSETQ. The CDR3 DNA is TGCGCCAGCAGCTTGGGGACAGGGGGAGAGACCCAGTACTTC. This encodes CASSLGTGGETQYF.

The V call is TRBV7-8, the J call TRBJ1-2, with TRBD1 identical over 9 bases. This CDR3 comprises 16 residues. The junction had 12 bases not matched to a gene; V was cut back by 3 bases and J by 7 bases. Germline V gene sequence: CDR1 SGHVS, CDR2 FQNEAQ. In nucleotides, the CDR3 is TGTGCCAGCAGCTTCAGTACCGGGACAGGGACAAGTGGCTACACCTTC. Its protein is CASSFSTGTGTSGYTF.

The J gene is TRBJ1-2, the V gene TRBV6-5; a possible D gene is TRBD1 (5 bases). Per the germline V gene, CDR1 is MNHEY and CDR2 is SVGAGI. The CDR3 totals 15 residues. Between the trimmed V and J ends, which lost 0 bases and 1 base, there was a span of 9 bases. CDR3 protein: CASSYSMDINYGYTF. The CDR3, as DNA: TGTGCCAGCAGTTACTCGATGGACATTAACTATGGCTACACCTTC.

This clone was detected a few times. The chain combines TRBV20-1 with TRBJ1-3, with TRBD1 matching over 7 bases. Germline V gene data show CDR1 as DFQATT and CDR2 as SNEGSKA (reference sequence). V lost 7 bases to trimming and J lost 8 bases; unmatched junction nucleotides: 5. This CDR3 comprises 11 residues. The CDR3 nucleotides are TGCAGTGTAGACAGGGAACACACCATATATTTT. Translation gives CSVDREHTIYF.

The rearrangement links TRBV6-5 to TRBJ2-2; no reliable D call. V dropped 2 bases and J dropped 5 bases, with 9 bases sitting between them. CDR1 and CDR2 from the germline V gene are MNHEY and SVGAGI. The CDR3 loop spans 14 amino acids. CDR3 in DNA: TGTGCCAGCAGTTACGTTTCAACGACCGGGGAGCTGTTTTTT. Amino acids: CASSYVSTTGELFF.

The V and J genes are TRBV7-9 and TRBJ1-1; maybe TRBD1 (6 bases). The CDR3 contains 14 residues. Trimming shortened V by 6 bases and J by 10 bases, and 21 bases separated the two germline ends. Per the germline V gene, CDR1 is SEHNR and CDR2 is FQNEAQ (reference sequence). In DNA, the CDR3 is TGTGCCAGCAGTTATCCCGACAGGCGAGAACCAGCTTTCTTT. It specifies CASSYPDRREPAFF.

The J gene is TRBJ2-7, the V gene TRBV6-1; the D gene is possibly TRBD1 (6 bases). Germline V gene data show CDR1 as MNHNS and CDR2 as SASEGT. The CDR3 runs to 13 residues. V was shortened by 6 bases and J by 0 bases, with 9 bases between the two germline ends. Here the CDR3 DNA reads TGTGCCAGCAGCACACAGGGCTCCTACGAGCAGTACTTC. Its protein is CASSTQGSYEQYF.

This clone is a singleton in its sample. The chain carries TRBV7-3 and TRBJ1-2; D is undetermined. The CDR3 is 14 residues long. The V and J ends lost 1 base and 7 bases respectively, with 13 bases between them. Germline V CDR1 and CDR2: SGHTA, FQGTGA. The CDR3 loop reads CASSLSGWAGGYTF. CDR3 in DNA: TGTGCCAGCAGCTTAAGCGGCTGGGCGGGTGGCTACACCTTC.

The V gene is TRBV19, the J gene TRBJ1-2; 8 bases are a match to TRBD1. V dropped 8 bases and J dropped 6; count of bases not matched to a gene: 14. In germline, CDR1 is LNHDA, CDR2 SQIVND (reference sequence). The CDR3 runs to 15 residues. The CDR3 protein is CASGTRGTGPDGYTF. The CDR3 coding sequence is TGTGCCAGTGGAACGAGAGGGACAGGTCCTGATGGCTACACCTTC. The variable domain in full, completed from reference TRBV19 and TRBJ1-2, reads DGGITQSPKYLFRKEGQNVTLSCEQNLNHDAMYWYRQDPGQGLRLIYYSQIVNDFQKGDIAEGYSVSREKKESFPLTVTSAQKNPTAFYLCASGTRGTGPDGYTFGSGTRLTVV.